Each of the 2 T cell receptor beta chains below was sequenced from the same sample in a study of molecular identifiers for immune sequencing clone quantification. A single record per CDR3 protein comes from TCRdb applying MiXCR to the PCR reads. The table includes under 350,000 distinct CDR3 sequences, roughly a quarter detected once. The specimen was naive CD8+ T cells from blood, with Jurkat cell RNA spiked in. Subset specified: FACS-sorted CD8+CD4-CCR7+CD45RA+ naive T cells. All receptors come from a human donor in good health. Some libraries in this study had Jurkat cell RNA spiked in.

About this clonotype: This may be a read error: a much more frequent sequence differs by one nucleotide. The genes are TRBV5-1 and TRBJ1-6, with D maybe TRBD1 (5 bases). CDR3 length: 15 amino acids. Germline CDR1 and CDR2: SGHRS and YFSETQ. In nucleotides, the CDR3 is TGCGCCAGCAGCGAGGACACCTACTATAATTCACCCCCCCACTTT. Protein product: CASSEDTYYNSPPHF.

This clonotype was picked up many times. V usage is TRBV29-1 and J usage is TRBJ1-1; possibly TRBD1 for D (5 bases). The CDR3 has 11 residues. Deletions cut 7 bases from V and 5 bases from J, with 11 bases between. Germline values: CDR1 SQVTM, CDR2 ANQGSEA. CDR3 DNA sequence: TGCAGCGCGGGGCAGGTTACTGAAGCTTTCTTT. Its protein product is CSAGQVTEAFF.